The clone carrying this TCR beta chain came up many times. The antigen remains undetermined. The entry originates in a study of T-cell memory formation after mild COVID-19. Germline CDR1 is DFQATT and CDR2 is SNEGSKA (reference sequence). CDR3 length equals 14 residues. V was trimmed by 4 bases and J by 0 bases, leaving 12 bases between them. From the 5' RACE reads, TCRdb called clonotypes with MiXCR, one entry per CDR3 protein. The table shows about 250,000 distinct CDR3 sequences, with over 15% occurring only once. Study-level findings and limits: Clones that contracted from day 15 to 85 were balanced CD4/CD8, while later expanders leaned CD4+.

The sample taken for sequencing was PBMCs or a T cell subset sorted from them (not recorded which). The genes are TRBV20-1 and TRBJ1-1; D uncertain. The TCR was taken from an adult woman who had mild COVID-19 (a few samples of this study predate the infection). Cell type and time point are not known. DNA for the CDR3: TGCAGTGCTAAAAATCCCGGTATGAACACTGAAGCTTTCTTT. Protein: CSAKNPGMNTEAFF.